Ten or more counts support the clone carrying this TCR beta chain. What it binds is not known. With a J-beta primer mix and a sample-barcoded 5' primer, a second PCR ran about 6 to 11 cycles. Each CDR3 protein is one row after TCRdb ran MiXCR on the 5' RACE reads. The data show roughly 1.7 million distinct CDR3 sequences, with around 36% seen just once and 11% held by the top ten. The germline V gene has CDR1 DFQATT and CDR2 SNEGSKA (reference sequence). V lost 0 bases and J lost 0, with 13 bases in between. There are 16 residues in the CDR3. This entry belongs to a study of blood T cells in healthy people across ages. The study, taken as a whole, reports: Researchers report that TCR beta diversity correlated strongly with naive T cell percentage. Since the PBMCs were unsorted, naive and antigen-experienced cells could not be conclusively compared.

V and J are TRBV20-1 and TRBJ2-3; weak D call: TRBD2 (5 bases). The sequence came from a woman aged 25 to 39 in good health. The source material was blood. The CDR3 sequence: CSARDMALASTDTQYF. In nucleotides, the CDR3 is TGCAGTGCTAGAGATATGGCGCTAGCAAGCACAGATACGCAGTATTTT.